Following are 3 T cell receptor beta chains from one sample sequenced in a study of blood T cell repertoires in COVID-19. Using immunoSEQ multiplex PCR, the repertoire was profiled, and TCRdb retains in-frame clones only, with some absent. The sample has about 60,000 clones; over 60% are singletons. Sequenced: peripheral blood. These receptor sequences come from a woman between 70 and 85 years old with COVID-19, enrolled during active disease.

This clone was seen only a few times. The CDR3 spells CASSPIRLAGHEQFF. The CDR3, as DNA: TGTGCCAGCTCACCAATCCGACTAGCGGGACATGAGCAGTTCTTC. The chain uses TRBV18 and TRBJ2-1; 11 nucleotides line up with TRBD2. Germline lookup yields CDR1 KGHSH and CDR2 LQKENI. This CDR3 has 15 residues. V shed 2 bases, J shed 8 bases, and the junction held 5 bases outside the gene matches.

This rearrangement joins TRBV7-9 to TRBJ2-3; D is undetermined. The CDR3 loop spans 13 amino acids. Germline V gives CDR1 SEHNR, CDR2 FQNEAQ (reference sequence). V was pared by 3 bases and J by 2 bases, with 6 bases between. DNA for the CDR3: TGTGCCAGCAGCTTGCCTAACACAGATACGCAGTATTTT. Translated: CASSLPNTDTQYF.

The V and J genes are TRBV6-5 and TRBJ1-2, with D possibly TRBD1 on 6 matching bases. Per germline, CDR1 MNHEY and CDR2 SVGAGI. The CDR3 is 14 residues long. V lost 7 bases and J lost 2, with 14 bases in between. CDR3 protein: CASTENRENYGYTF. CDR3 nucleotides: TGTGCCAGCACCGAGAACAGGGAAAACTATGGCTACACCTTC.